This T cell receptor beta chain comes out of a study of T-cell reconstitution after alpha-beta-depleted transplantation in children. Study-wide findings and caveats: Newly generated T cells supplied most T-cell counts and diversity one year post-transplant. Surviving recipient T cells and thymic progenitors produced the high day-60 TCRbeta diversity seen in some patients.

The authors prepared the TCRbeta library with unique molecular identifiers. TCRdb re-analysed the PCR reads in MiXCR, keeping a single row per CDR3 protein. The table includes 500,000 to 650,000 distinct CDR3 sequences, 10% to 15% detected once. The length of the CDR3 is 11 residues. V lost 6 bases to trimming and J lost 8 bases, with 5 bases between them. CDR1 is SEHNR and CDR2 is FQNEAQ in the germline V gene (reference sequence). This clonotype was found many times. Its antigen is as yet unknown. The chain joins TRBV7-9 to TRBJ1-6; D uncertain. The clonotype originates from a male patient under 18 who had a stem cell transplant for acute myeloid leukemia, so the T cells may come from the graft donor. The sequencing here drew on PBMCs, mostly from graft donor cells, taken 360 days after TCRalphabeta/CD19-depleted stem cell transplant. The CDR3 DNA is TGTGCCAGCAGTCTTGATTCACCCCTCCACTTT. This translates into CASSLDSPLHF.